Presented here are 21 T cell receptor beta chains from one specimen sequenced in a study of blood T cells in healthy people across ages. A second about 7 to 12 cycle PCR used barcoded and J-beta primers. TCRdb re-called the 5' RACE reads with MiXCR, one entry per CDR3 protein. The profile shows over 600,000 distinct CDR3 sequences, more than 50% of them singletons. Sequencing was done on a sample of blood. The receptors stem from a man aged 35 to 55 in good health.

The chain carries TRBV12-3 or TRBV12-4 and TRBJ1-2; no firm D call. The V gene lost 7 bases and the J gene lost 2 bases, with 14 bases spanning the gap. This CDR3 region has 14 residues. CDR3 amino acids: CASTTDTTNYGYTF. The CDR3 DNA reads as TGTGCCAGCACCACAGACACAACCAACTATGGCTACACCTTC.

The chain carries TRBV24-1 and TRBJ2-1, with 10 bases that match TRBD2. The CDR3 is 15 amino acids. CDR1 and CDR2 (germline): KGHDR, SFDVKD. The V segment lost 4 bases and the J segment 7 bases; nucleotides outside the gene matches: 6. This chain's CDR3 is CATSDPTSGENEQFF. The CDR3 DNA reads TGTGCCACCAGTGACCCCACTAGCGGGGAAAATGAGCAGTTCTTC.

V and J are TRBV7-9 and TRBJ2-7; D is possibly TRBD1 (6 bases). The V gene's germline CDR1 is SEHNR and CDR2 FQNEAQ (reference sequence). The CDR3 is 12 amino acids. V lost 3 bases, J lost 9 bases, and 12 bases lay in between. CDR3 amino acids: CASSFWATGQYF. The CDR3, as DNA: TGTGCCAGCAGCTTTTGGGCGACAGGGCAGTACTTC.

The chain has TRBV6-5 and TRBJ1-4, with a tentative D call TRBD1 (5 bases). Germline V gives CDR1 MNHEY, CDR2 SVGAGI. This CDR3 is built from 15 residues. V lost 6 bases and J lost 8, with 19 bases in between. CDR3 in amino acids: CASSRTTDFREKLFF. The CDR3 bases are TGTGCCAGCAGCCGTACGACAGATTTTCGCGAAAAACTGTTTTTT.

This clonotype was picked up one time. The genes are TRBV3-1 and TRBJ1-1; 8 bases fit TRBD1. The CDR3 contains 16 residues. The germline gives CDR1 LGHDT, CDR2 YNNKEL (reference sequence). Losses at the gene ends were 4 bases for V and 4 bases for J; bases not matched to a gene: 11. CDR3 bases: TGTGCCAGCAGCCGTAGTTTTGGACAGGGTATCACTGAAGCTTTCTTT. This translates into CASSRSFGQGITEAFF.

This chain connects TRBV19 to TRBJ1-2, with 7 nucleotides matching TRBD1. The V gene end was trimmed by 1 base and the J gene end by 2 bases; junction bases not matched to a gene: 1. Germline loops: CDR1 LNHDA, CDR2 SQIVND (reference sequence). The CDR3 is made up of 14 amino acids. Here the CDR3 DNA reads TGTGCCAGTAGTATAGGAGGGGGCAACTATGGCTACACCTTC. It yields the protein CASSIGGGNYGYTF. Complete variable domain (other parts from reference TRBV19 and TRBJ1-2): DGGITQSPKYLFRKEGQNVTLSCEQNLNHDAMYWYRQDPGQGLRLIYYSQIVNDFQKGDIAEGYSVSREKKESFPLTVTSAQKNPTAFYLCASSIGGGNYGYTFGSGTRLTVV.

DNA for the CDR3: TGTGCCAGCTCACGGACAGATAACACAGATACGCAGTATTTT. This gives the protein CASSRTDNTDTQYF. V and J are TRBV18 and TRBJ2-3, with a tentative D call TRBD1 (6 bases). The length of the CDR3 is 14 residues. Germline V gives CDR1 KGHSH, CDR2 LQKENI. The V and J ends lost 4 bases and 2 bases respectively, with 10 bases between them.

The sample holds a few counts of this clonotype. The chain recombines TRBV12-3 or TRBV12-4 with TRBJ2-7, with a weak D call TRBD2 (6 bases). This CDR3 spans 14 amino acids. V was trimmed by 3 bases and J by 3 bases, leaving 12 bases between them. CDR3 in amino acids: CASSFGDSGYEQYF. The CDR3 nucleotides read TGTGCCAGCAGTTTTGGGGATAGCGGCTACGAGCAGTACTTC.

The chain has TRBV3-1 and TRBJ2-4, with D hard to call. The CDR3 is 14 amino acids. V lost 4 bases and J lost 14, with 21 bases in between. Germline loops: CDR1 LGHDT, CDR2 YNNKEL (reference sequence). In DNA form, the CDR3 reads TGTGCCAGCAGCCGTAAGCCCCTCAGCCTTTGGAAGTACTTC. Amino acids: CASSRKPLSLWKYF.

This CDR3 is CASSLFGWDPRITDTQYF. CDR3 DNA: TGTGCCAGCAGCTTATTCGGTTGGGACCCTCGGATCACAGATACGCAGTATTTT. This rearrangement joins TRBV7-3 to TRBJ2-3, with D perhaps matching TRBD1 or TRBD2 (5 bases each). Germline V CDR1 and CDR2: SGHTA, FQGTGA. The CDR3 contains 18 residues. Trimming removed 2 bases at V and 2 bases at J, with 20 bases between.

CDR3 loop: CASSYLSTSGGTETQYF. DNA for the CDR3: TGTGCCAGCAGTTACCTCTCCACTAGCGGGGGAACGGAGACCCAGTACTTC. The chain has TRBV7-8 and TRBJ2-5; 11 bases map to TRBD2. The CDR3 has 17 residues. Germline V gene lookup returns CDR1 SGHVS and CDR2 FQNEAQ. Trimming cost V 6 bases and J 5 bases; bases outside gene matches: 14.

The V gene is TRBV20-1, the J gene TRBJ2-1; D perhaps matches TRBD2 (6 bases). CDR1 is DFQATT and CDR2 is SNEGSKA in the germline V gene (reference sequence). The length of the CDR3 is 15 residues. Trimming took 3 bases from V and 7 from J, leaving 19 bases between them. CDR3 nucleotides: TGCAGTGCTAGGGGTGGGGGGAACAGTGTAAATGAGCAGTTCTTC. This gives the protein CSARGGGNSVNEQFF.

This chain joins TRBV5-1 and TRBJ2-7; a possible D gene is TRBD2 (6 bases). V gave up 5 bases and J gave up 3 bases, with 12 bases separating them. The V gene's germline CDR1 is SGHRS and CDR2 YFSETQ. This CDR3 spans 13 amino acids. The CDR3 region is CASSSEGHYEQYF. The CDR3 region has the DNA TGCGCCAGCAGTTCGGAGGGGCACTACGAGCAGTACTTC.

This clonotype was seen ten or more times. V gene TRBV4-2 combines with J gene TRBJ2-6, with TRBD1 matching 7 bases. The junction had 16 bases not matched to a gene; V was cut back by 4 bases and J by 1 base. Germline V gene data show CDR1 as LGHNA and CDR2 as YNFKEQ. CDR3 size: 20 residues. The CDR3 nucleotides read TGTGCCAGCAGCCCCAGGCCCCCTGGGACAGCTAATTCTGGGGCCAACGTCCTGACTTTC. This encodes CASSPRPPGTANSGANVLTF.

The chain carries TRBV20-1 and TRBJ2-5; D gene unclear. The CDR3 sequence is 17 residues long. The V end lost 6 bases, the J end lost 0 bases, and 23 bases lay between the germline ends. Germline V gene data show CDR1 as DFQATT and CDR2 as SNEGSKA (reference sequence). The CDR3 sequence is CSAPILQVNSYQETQYF. The CDR3 DNA sequence: TGCAGTGCCCCCATCCTCCAAGTCAACTCGTACCAAGAGACCCAGTACTTC.

The chain employs TRBV21-1 and TRBJ2-1; TRBD1, the table's D call, lacks a check against the DNA. The J call may not be correct, given that the DNA end is closer to TRBJ2-7. TRBV21-1 corresponds to a pseudogene. CDR3 size: 18 residues. CDR3 in DNA: TGTGCCAGCAGCACCGGGACAGGGGCTCGGAGCTCCTACAATGAGCAGTACTTC. It codes for CASSTGTGARSSYNEQYF.

This clonotype was observed a few times. The V call is TRBV6-5, the J call TRBJ1-2; TRBD1 is a possible D gene (5 bases). Per the germline V gene, CDR1 is MNHEY and CDR2 is SVGAGI. CDR3 size: 13 residues. V lost 2 bases to trimming and J lost 2 bases, with 6 bases between them. As DNA, the CDR3 is TGTGCCAGCAGTTACCCAGGGAACTATGGCTACACCTTC. Encoded protein: CASSYPGNYGYTF.

V gene TRBV27 combines with J gene TRBJ2-7, with D uncertain. V was pared by 5 bases and J by 3 bases, with 14 bases between. Germline CDR1 is MNHEY and CDR2 is SMNVEV (reference sequence). The CDR3 has 14 residues. CDR3 coding DNA: TGTGCCAGCAGTCCCATATCCCCTGGCTACGAGCAGTACTTC. The encoded protein is CASSPISPGYEQYF.

In this sample, this clonotype turned up once. The chain links TRBV3-1 to TRBJ2-1; 8 bases are a match to TRBD1. The trim removed 2 bases at V and 10 bases at J, leaving 13 bases unmatched. CDR1 is LGHDT and CDR2 is YNNKEL in the germline V gene (reference sequence). CDR3 length: 16 residues. In DNA form, the CDR3 reads TGTGCCAGCAGCCAACGTCCGCAGGGGGCAGGGAAGGAGCAGTTCTTC. It translates to CASSQRPQGAGKEQFF.

About this clonotype: A single base separates this from a much larger clone, so it may be a read error. The chain is built from TRBV20-1 and TRBJ1-1; 7 bases are shared with TRBD1. Germline CDR1 is DFQATT and CDR2 is SNEGSKA (reference sequence). The CDR3 has 14 amino acids. In nucleotides, the CDR3 is TGCAGTGCTAGTTCCGACAGGGAGATGTCTGAAGATTTCTTT. The encoded protein is CSASSDREMSEDFF.

The chain combines TRBV20-1 with TRBJ1-5, with D possibly TRBD1 on 5 matching bases. CDR1 and CDR2 (germline): DFQATT, SNEGSKA (reference sequence). CDR3 length: 13 amino acids. Trimming removed 3 bases from V and 3 bases from J, with 9 bases in between. For the CDR3, the DNA is TGCAGTGCTAGCACAGGTACCAATCAGCCCCAGCATTTT. Residues: CSASTGTNQPQHF.